This T cell receptor (beta chain) was identified in a study of blood T cell repertoires in COVID-19. TCRdb keeps only in-frame clones here, not all; method: immunoSEQ multiplex PCR. This sample has 250,000 to 350,000 clones, with around 90% found just once. V dropped 0 bases and J dropped 5 bases, with 16 bases sitting between them. The CDR3 is made up of 16 amino acids. Germline assignment: CDR1 LGHDT and CDR2 YNNKEL (reference sequence). What was sequenced was peripheral blood. The TCR originated in a woman between 45 and 60 years old with COVID-19, enrolled during active disease. The gene calls are TRBV3-1 (or the pseudogene TRBV3-2) and TRBJ1-1; weak D call: TRBD1 (6 bases). The DNA for the CDR3 is TGTGCCAGCAGCCAAGAATGGCAGTCACAGGGAACTGAAGCTTTCTTT. Encoded protein: CASSQEWQSQGTEAFF.